This T cell receptor beta chain was sequenced during a study of blood T cell repertoires in COVID-19 (dated by TCRdb to 2018 to 2021). Background for the entire study: Collaborator samples came from the United States, Italy and Spain and covered acute and convalescent phases of COVID-19. A de-identified subject ID, COVID-19 status, age in years and sex were almost always included in the sample metadata. The repertoires were made available in a free public database intended to serve as a resource for research on the immune response to SARS-CoV-2. Where HLA class I and class II types were available, the types were taken from metadata supplied by the sample provider, not from assay-based typing. The material from the prospective study consisted of cDNA or gDNA derived from T cells, B-cell-depleted T cells, or PBMCs. Deeply sampled blood TCRbeta repertoires from subjects exposed to, actively infected with, or recovered from COVID-19 were included in the dataset. Samples were obtained from the ongoing ImmuneRACE study (first 160 participants) and from 950 to 1,500 subjects provided by 6 global collaborators.

TCRbeta CDR3 regions were amplified from genomic DNA using the immunoSEQ Assay, a bias-controlled multiplex PCR. The original pipeline was this. Within the assay, amplification of reference gene primers was used to estimate how many nucleated cells each sample contained. To quantify the absolute abundance of each unique TCRbeta CDR3 rearrangement, sequence reads were collapsed and filtered. For each sample, productive Simpson clonality was calculated by taking the square root of Simpson's diversity index across productive rearrangements. TCRdb mirrors the immuneACCESS table, restricted to in-frame sequences. Some clones are absent from its copies; in checked studies, under half trace to an unresolved V gene, and the reason for the others is unknown. D and trimming were read from the DNA, whereas the V and J calls and clone size are those reported in that table. The sample data list over 60,000 clones, and over 80% of these were observed just once. More than 6.5% of the sample lies in the top ten.

Broader findings and caveats from the paper: The quantity of clinical and demographic metadata differed by source and by participant and was supplied without curation.

The V end loses 0 bases and the J end loses 4 bases, and a stretch of 9 bases separates them. Including the terminal cysteine and phenylalanine, the CDR3 comprises 14 residues. Here the CDR3 DNA is all that survives: 42 bases in frame from base 1. In the germline V gene (reference sequence), CDR1 corresponds to MNHNY and CDR2 to SVGAGI. Collaborating institutions collected whole blood in K2EDTA tubes following their own protocols. For TCRbeta analysis, collaborators shipped samples as frozen whole blood, isolated PBMCs, or DNA extracted from either of those sample types. Comments on this clone: This receptor's antigen is unknown. Base qualities are not recorded, but no much larger clone differs from it by a single base. Other DNA sequences in this specimen translate into the identical CDR3.

The sample consisted of peripheral blood. The sequence came from an elderly woman with active COVID-19. The rearranged chain carries TRBV6-6 and TRBJ1-1; TRBD1 is perhaps the D gene, given 6 matching bases. The DNA sequence reads TGTGCCAGCAGTTACTCGGACAGAGGCACTGAAGCTTTCTTT. Translated, it reads CASSYSDRGTEAFF.